This note documents a single TCR beta chain sequence. The antigen it binds to is not known. Base qualities were left out, and no much larger clone turns up one base away. The germline ends are 12 bases apart after V is trimmed by 9 bases and J by 4 bases. CDR1 and CDR2 are drawn from the germline V gene: KGHDR, SFDVKD. From the cysteine up to the phenylalanine, the CDR3 has a length of 13 residues. The read is trimmed to its CDR3 DNA, 39 bases read in frame from base 1. Profiling of TCR beta VDJ combinations and CDR3 sequences used genomic DNA as the template. An Illumina HiSeq 2000 was used for TCR repertoire sequencing. The study's own analysis went as follows. Repertoires were assessed using TRBV/TRBJ rearrangement plots, CDR3 size and DJ length profiles, and Simpson's diversity index. The most abundant DNA sequence in the deep sequencing data was defined as the immunodominant clone. CDR3 amino acid sequences were checked for sharing between subjects and were compared against published repertoires and the VDJdb database. TCRdb redid the processing of the public reads, applying fastp at Q25 and MiXCR, and retained in-frame beta chains. Entries are consolidated by CDR3 protein sequence, retaining the most common genes and DNA. For this entry, the V and J calls and clone size follow TCRdb and not the study's own pipeline. This sample is represented by hundreds of thousands of distinct CDR3 sequences; around 60% of them were singletons. The ten largest clones add up to 7.5% to 9% of the sample.

In this study, sorted CD4+ and CD8+ T cells from the blood of healthy subjects and of severe aplastic anemia patients had their TCR repertoires deep-sequenced. Ficoll-Paque density gradient centrifugation was used to isolate peripheral blood mononuclear cells. CD4+ and CD8+ T cells were sorted by FACS or magnetic beads before DNA extraction. The source of the sample is a study of CD8+CD57+ T cells in acquired aplastic anemia (dated by TCRdb to 2016 to 2019). The study in broad terms: On average, sorted CD4+ and CD8+ cells yielded approximately 3 ug of extracted DNA, with a range of roughly 0.18 to 27.4 ug. General findings and caveats noted by the study authors: Some 30 CD8+ CDR3 sequences were found to be shared between patients and controls, but these sequences appeared to be highly expressed in patients and within the immunodominant clones of the patients. CD8+ Simpson's diversity did not differ significantly between patients and healthy controls (P=0.060).

This TCR derives from a human donor with severe aplastic anemia or a healthy control (not recorded which). Sequencing was carried out using sorted CD4+, CD8+, or CD8+CD57+ T cells (not recorded which) from PBMCs. The chain was built from TRBV24-1 and TRBJ1-5, with a tentative D gene TRBD1 over 6 matching bases. The nucleotide sequence reads TGTGCCACCTCGAGGAGGGGGAATCAGCCCCAGCATTTT. Translated, it gives CATSRRGNQPQHF.